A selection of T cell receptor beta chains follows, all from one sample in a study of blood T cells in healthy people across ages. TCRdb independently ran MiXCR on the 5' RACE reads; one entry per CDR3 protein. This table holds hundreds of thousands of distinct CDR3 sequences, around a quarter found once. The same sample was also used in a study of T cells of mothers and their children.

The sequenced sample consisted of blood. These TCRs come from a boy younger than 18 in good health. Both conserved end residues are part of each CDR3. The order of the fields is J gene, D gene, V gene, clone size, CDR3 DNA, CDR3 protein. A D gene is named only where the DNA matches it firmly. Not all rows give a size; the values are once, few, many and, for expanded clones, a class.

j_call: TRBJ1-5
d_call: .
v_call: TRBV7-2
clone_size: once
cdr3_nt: TGTGCCAGCAGCGAGTCCAGGGTGGGCCAGCCCCAGCATTTT
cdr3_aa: CASSESRVGQPQHF

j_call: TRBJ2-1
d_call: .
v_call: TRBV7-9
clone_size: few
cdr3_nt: TGTGCCAGCAGCACAGGGACTATTCGGAATGAGCAGTTCTTC
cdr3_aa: CASSTGTIRNEQFF

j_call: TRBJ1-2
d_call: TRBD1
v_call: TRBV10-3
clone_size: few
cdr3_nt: TGTGCCAGCACAGGGGGCGCGGAGGGCTACACCTTC
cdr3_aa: CASTGGAEGYTF

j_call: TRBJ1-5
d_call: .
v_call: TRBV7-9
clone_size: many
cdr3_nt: TGTGCCAGCAGTTTTAGTAGTCAGCCCCAGCATTTT
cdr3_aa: CASSFSSQPQHF

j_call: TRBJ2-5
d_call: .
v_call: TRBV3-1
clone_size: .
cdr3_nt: TGTGCCAGCAGGCTAGGGGGGGGGCAAGAGACCCAGTACTTC
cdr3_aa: CASRLGGGQETQYF

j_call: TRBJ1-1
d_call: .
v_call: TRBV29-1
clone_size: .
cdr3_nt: TGCAGCGGTCATCCAGGGCACACAGAGGGTAACACTGAAGCTTTCTTT
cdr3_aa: CSGHPGHTEGNTEAFF

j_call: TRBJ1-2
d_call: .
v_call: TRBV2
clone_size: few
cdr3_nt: TGTGCCAGCAGTGAATGGGTTTTTGATGGCTACACCTTC
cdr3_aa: CASSEWVFDGYTF

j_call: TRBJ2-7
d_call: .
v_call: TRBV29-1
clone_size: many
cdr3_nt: TGCAGCGTTGAGCTCAGCTCCTACGAGCAGTACTTC
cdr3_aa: CSVELSSYEQYF

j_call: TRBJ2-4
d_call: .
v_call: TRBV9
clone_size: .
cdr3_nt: TGTGCCAGCAGCGTAGGGCTAGCGTCAAACATTCAGTACTTC
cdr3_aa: CASSVGLASNIQYF

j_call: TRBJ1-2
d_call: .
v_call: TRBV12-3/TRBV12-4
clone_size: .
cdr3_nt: TGTGCCAGCAGTCCAAGCTTATTAACTGGCTACACCTTC
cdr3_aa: CASSPSLLTGYTF

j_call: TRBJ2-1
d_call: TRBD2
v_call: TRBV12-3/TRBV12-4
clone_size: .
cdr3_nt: TGTGCCAGCAGTTGGCCGACTAGCGGAGTTGGCAATGAGCAGTTCTTC
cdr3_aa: CASSWPTSGVGNEQFF

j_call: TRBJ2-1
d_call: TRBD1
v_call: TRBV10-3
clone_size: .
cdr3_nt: TGTGCCATCAGGGGACAGCCTTCGAGTTCCTACAATGAGCAGTTCTTC
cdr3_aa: CAIRGQPSSSYNEQFF

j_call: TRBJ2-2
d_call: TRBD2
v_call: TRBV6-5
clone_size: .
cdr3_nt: TGTGCCAGCAGGGGGACTAGCGGGACTACCGGGGAGCTGTTTTTT
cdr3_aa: CASRGTSGTTGELFF

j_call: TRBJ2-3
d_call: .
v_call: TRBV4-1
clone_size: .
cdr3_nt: TGCGCCAGCAGCCAAGGTACCGATCCAACAGATACGCAGTATTTT
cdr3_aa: CASSQGTDPTDTQYF

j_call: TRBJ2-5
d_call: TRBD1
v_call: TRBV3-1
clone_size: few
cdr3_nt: TGTGCCAGCAGCCAAGGGGCAGGGGGATTGGAGACCCAGTACTTC
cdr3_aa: CASSQGAGGLETQYF

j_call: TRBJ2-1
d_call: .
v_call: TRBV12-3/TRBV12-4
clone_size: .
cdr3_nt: TGTGCCAGCAGTTTCCTCACCCGGAATGAGCAGTTCTTC
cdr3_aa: CASSFLTRNEQFF

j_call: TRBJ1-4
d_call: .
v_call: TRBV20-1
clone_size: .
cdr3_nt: TGCAGTGCTAGAGCTGGACAGTGGGTCGCAACTAATGAAAAACTGTTTTTT
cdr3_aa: CSARAGQWVATNEKLFF